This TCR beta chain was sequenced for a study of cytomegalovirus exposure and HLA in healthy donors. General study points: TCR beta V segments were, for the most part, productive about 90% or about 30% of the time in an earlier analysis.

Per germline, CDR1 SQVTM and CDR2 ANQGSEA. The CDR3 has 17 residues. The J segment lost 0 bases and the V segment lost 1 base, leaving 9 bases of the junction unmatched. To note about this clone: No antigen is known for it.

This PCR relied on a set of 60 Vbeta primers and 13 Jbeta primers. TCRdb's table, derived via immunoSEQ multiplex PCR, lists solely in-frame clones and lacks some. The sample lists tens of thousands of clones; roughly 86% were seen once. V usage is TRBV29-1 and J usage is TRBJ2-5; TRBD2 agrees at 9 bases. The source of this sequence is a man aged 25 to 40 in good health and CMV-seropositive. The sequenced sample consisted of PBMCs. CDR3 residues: CSVEGGGSGRYQETQYF. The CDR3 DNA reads TGCAGCGTTGAAGGGGGGGGTAGCGGGAGATACCAAGAGACCCAGTACTTC.